Listed here are 17 T cell receptor beta chains from one sample, sequenced in a study of cytomegalovirus exposure and HLA in healthy donors. It was with 60 Vbeta and 13 Jbeta primers that the PCR ran. TCRdb keeps only in-frame clones here, not all; method: immunoSEQ multiplex PCR. This table holds more than 95,000 clones, 10% found once. Sequencing was carried out using PBMCs. The receptors originated from a man aged 35 to 55 in good health and CMV-seropositive.

This clone was seen a handful of times. V gene TRBV2 combines with J gene TRBJ2-5, with TRBD2 matching 9 bases. Germline CDR1 reads SNHLY; CDR2 reads FYNNEI. Unmatched junction bases numbered 10, after V lost 3 bases and J lost 5 bases. The CDR3 loop spans 16 amino acids. The CDR3 DNA is TGTGCCAGCAGTGAGGGTGGCGGGAGGGCCGTCGAGACCCAGTACTTC. Translated: CASSEGGGRAVETQYF.

This clone was counted only a few times. The chain recombines TRBV27 with TRBJ1-2, with D unclear. CDR1 and CDR2 from the germline V gene are MNHEY and SMNVEV (reference sequence). Trimming removed 5 bases from V and 6 bases from J, with 16 bases in between. The CDR3 runs 14 residues. DNA of the CDR3: TGTGCCAGCAGTCCGATCAGACTTCGGGATGGCTACACCTTC. It encodes CASSPIRLRDGYTF.

This clone was observed a handful of times. The chain couples TRBV28 to TRBJ2-7; 8 nucleotides line up with TRBD2. Trimming removed 10 bases from V and 3 bases from J; junction bases left unmatched: 11. Per the germline V gene, CDR1 is MDHEN and CDR2 is SYDVKM. CDR3 length equals 14 residues. The DNA for the CDR3 is TGTGCCATCGAAACTAGCGGTGACCTCTACGAGCAGTACTTC. Encoded protein: CAIETSGDLYEQYF.

A few counts support this clone. The chain has TRBV28 and TRBJ2-3; no clear D. Germline V gives CDR1 MDHEN, CDR2 SYDVKM. Trimming took 6 bases from V and 5 from J, leaving 15 bases between them. CDR3 length: 14 residues. CDR3 sequence reads: CASSPGLLRDTQYF. In DNA form, the CDR3 reads TGTGCCAGCAGCCCGGGTCTCCTTCGAGATACGCAGTATTTT. Based on the CDR3 plus reference TRBV28 and TRBJ2-3, the full variable domain is DVKVTQSSRYLVKRTGEKVFLECVQDMDHENMFWYRQDPGLGLRLIYFSYDVKMKEKGDIPEGYSVSREKKERFSLILESASTNQTSMYLCASSPGLLRDTQYFGPGTRLTVL.

This clone showed up just a few times. V usage is TRBV5-6 and J usage is TRBJ2-7; TRBD2 matches 9 bases. V was pared by 5 bases and J by 7 bases, with 7 bases of the junction left unmatched. There are 13 residues in the CDR3. The germline V gene encodes CDR1 SGHDT and CDR2 YYEEEE. CDR3 coding DNA: TGTGCCAGCAGTTCTGGACTAGCGAGGGAGCAGTACTTC. Translation: CASSSGLAREQYF.

The rearrangement uses TRBV28 and TRBJ1-5; possible D gene TRBD1, 6 bases. The V end was cut by 8 bases, the J end by 2 bases, with 19 bases between. The CDR3 has 16 residues. The germline V gene encodes CDR1 MDHEN and CDR2 SYDVKM. CDR3 loop: CASLEGVRLGNQPQHF. The DNA for the CDR3 is TGTGCCAGCTTAGAGGGGGTGAGGTTAGGCAATCAGCCCCAGCATTTT.

This clone has just a few counts. The rearrangement joins TRBV5-1 to TRBJ1-2; 7 bases fit TRBD1. This CDR3 has 18 amino acids. V lost 0 bases, J lost 4 bases, and 15 bases stayed unmatched. Looked up from germline, CDR1 is SGHRS and CDR2 is YFSETQ. CDR3: CASSLGYTGQGVLYGYTF. The CDR3 DNA reads TGCGCCAGCAGCTTGGGGTACACGGGTCAGGGGGTTCTCTATGGCTACACCTTC.

The V and J genes are TRBV7-9 and TRBJ1-5; the D is unclear. The germline V gene encodes CDR1 SEHNR and CDR2 FQNEAQ (reference sequence). This CDR3 has 13 residues. The ends were cut back, 2 bases at V and 1 base at J, with 3 bases in the middle. The CDR3 nucleotides read TGTGCCAGCAGCTTAACAAGCAATCAGCCCCAGCATTTT. Residues: CASSLTSNQPQHF.

This chain uses TRBV9 with TRBJ1-1, with a tentative D call TRBD1 (6 bases). The CDR3 length is 13 residues. Trimming left V 4 bases short and J 3 bases short, with 10 bases between. Germline-derived CDR1 and CDR2 are SGDLS and YYNGEE. The CDR3 DNA follows: TGTGCCAGCAGCATCCGACAGGACACTGAAGCTTTCTTT. As protein: CASSIRQDTEAFF.

This chain joins TRBV9 and TRBJ1-3; TRBD1 matches 7 bases. This CDR3 has 17 residues. The J segment lost 4 bases and the V segment lost 3 bases, leaving 13 bases of the junction unmatched. Germline CDR1 is SGDLS and CDR2 is YYNGEE. In DNA, the CDR3 is TGTGCCAGCAGCGCCCCCTTGGCAGGGGGGCGGGGAAACACCATATATTTT. Protein sequence: CASSAPLAGGRGNTIYF.

This clone was seen only a few times. The rearrangement joins TRBV5-4 to TRBJ1-2; D gene ambiguous. This CDR3 is 15 amino acids long. CDR1 SGHNT and CDR2 YYREEE come from the germline V gene (reference sequence). V was trimmed by 4 bases and J by 4 bases, leaving 17 bases between them. DNA for the CDR3: TGTGCCAGCAGCCCCCCTGAGGGCGGCGGCTATGGCTACACCTTC. It codes for CASSPPEGGGYGYTF.

This clone occurred a few times. The chain couples TRBV5-1 to TRBJ2-7; TRBD1 matches at 11 bases. V dropped 3 bases and J dropped 6; count of bases not matched to a gene: 5. The germline CDR1 and CDR2 sequences are SGHRS and YFSETQ. This CDR3 is built from 14 residues. For the CDR3, the DNA is TGCGCCAGCAGCTGGACAGGGGGCTCGTCCGAGCAGTACTTC. This gives the protein CASSWTGGSSEQYF.

This clone was seen more than once but under ten times. This rearrangement joins TRBV15 to TRBJ2-3; possibly TRBD1 for D (6 bases). The CDR3 runs 15 residues. V shed 0 bases and J shed 0 bases, with 7 bases lying between them. Germline CDR1 is LNHNV and CDR2 is YYDKDF (reference sequence). Here the CDR3 reads CATSRDGQSTDTQYF. The DNA for the CDR3 is TGTGCCACCAGCAGAGACGGACAGAGCACAGATACGCAGTATTTT.

This clone was seen a handful of times. The gene calls are TRBV29-1 and TRBJ2-2; the match to TRBD1 covers 8 bases. V lost 3 bases, J lost 5 bases, and 5 bases stayed unmatched. The CDR3 runs to 14 residues. CDR1 and CDR2 from the germline V gene are SQVTM and ANQGSEA. The CDR3 DNA follows: TGCAGCGTTGAGGGTCACAGGGGGACCGGGGAGCTGTTTTTT. Amino acids: CSVEGHRGTGELFF.

The chain couples TRBV25-1 to TRBJ2-1; 8 nucleotides match TRBD2. There are 14 residues in the CDR3. From germline, CDR1 is MGHDK and CDR2 SYGVNS. V was clipped by 5 bases and J by 7 bases; unmatched bases: 7. CDR3 DNA sequence: TGTGCCAGCAGTCACGGGAGGGTGCTAAATGAGCAGTTCTTC. Its translation: CASSHGRVLNEQFF. Full variable domain (rest looked up from reference TRBV25-1 and TRBJ2-1): EADIYQTPRYLVIGTGKKITLECSQTMGHDKMYWYQQDPGMELHLIHYSYGVNSTEKGDLSSESTVSRIRTEHFPLTLESARPSHTSQYLCASSHGRVLNEQFFGPGTRLTVL.

This clone was seen only a few times. V and J are TRBV5-6 and TRBJ2-1, with 8 nucleotides matching TRBD2. Trimming cost V 5 bases and J 0 bases; bases outside gene matches: 7. The CDR3 runs to 16 residues. Germline lookup yields CDR1 SGHDT and CDR2 YYEEEE. DNA of the CDR3: TGTGCCAGCAGTTATGCGAGCGGGAGCTCCTACAATGAGCAGTTCTTC. It yields the protein CASSYASGSSYNEQFF.

This clone has only a few counts. This chain connects TRBV29-1 to TRBJ2-7, with 7 bases that match TRBD1. The V gene end was trimmed by 7 bases and the J gene end by 0 bases; junction bases not matched to a gene: 18. Germline V lookup: CDR1 SQVTM, CDR2 ANQGSEA. The CDR3 consists of 17 residues. The CDR3 coding sequence is TGCAGCGCTGCGACAGGGTCACCTCAGGGCCCCTCCTACGAGCAGTACTTC. It codes for CSAATGSPQGPSYEQYF.